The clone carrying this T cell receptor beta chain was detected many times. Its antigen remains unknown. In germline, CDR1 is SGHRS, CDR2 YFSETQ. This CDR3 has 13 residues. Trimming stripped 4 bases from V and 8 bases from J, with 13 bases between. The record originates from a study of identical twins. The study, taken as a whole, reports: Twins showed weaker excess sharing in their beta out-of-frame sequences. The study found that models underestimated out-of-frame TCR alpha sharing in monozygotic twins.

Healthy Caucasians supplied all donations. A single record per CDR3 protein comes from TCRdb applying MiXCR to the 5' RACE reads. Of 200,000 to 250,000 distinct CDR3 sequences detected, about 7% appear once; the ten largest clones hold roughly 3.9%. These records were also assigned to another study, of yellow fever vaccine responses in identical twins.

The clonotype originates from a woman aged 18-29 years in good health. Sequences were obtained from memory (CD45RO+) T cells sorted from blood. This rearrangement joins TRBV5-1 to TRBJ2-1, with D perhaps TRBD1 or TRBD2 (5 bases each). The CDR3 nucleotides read TGCGCCAGCAGCCTAACGGGGCAGCATGAGCAGTTCTTC. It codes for CASSLTGQHEQFF.